This T cell receptor (beta chain) was found in a study of blood T cell repertoires in COVID-19. In the study overall: Acute and convalescent COVID-19 specimens originated in the United States, Italy and Spain. PBMCs, B-cell-depleted T cells, or T cells provided the cDNA or gDNA that made up the material.

Produced via immunoSEQ multiplex PCR; TCRdb's table is partial and in-frame only. The table has 450,000 or so clones, approximately 89% seen once; the top ten hold 1.5% to 1.9%. Germline V CDR1 and CDR2: SEHNR, FQNEAQ (reference sequence). This CDR3 has 14 residues. V was clipped by 5 bases and J by 4 bases, with 12 bases between them. It was during active infection that Seattle patients were enrolled and then longitudinally followed. This chain links TRBV7-9 with TRBJ2-1, with a weak D call TRBD1 (6 bases). The material sequenced was peripheral blood. This clonotype was obtained from a woman aged 35 to 49 with COVID-19, enrolled during active disease. The CDR3 reads CASSPKGGYNEQFF. CDR3 nucleotide sequence: TGTGCCAGCAGCCCAAAAGGGGGTTACAATGAGCAGTTCTTC. Together with reference TRBV7-9 and TRBJ2-1, the CDR3 gives the full variable domain: DTGVSQNPRHKITKRGQNVTFRCDPISEHNRLYWYRQTLGQGPEFLTYFQNEAQLEKSRLLSDRFSAERPKGSFSTLEIQRTEQGDSAMYLCASSPKGGYNEQFFGPGTRLTVL.